Listed below are T cell receptor beta chains from one sample, sequenced in a study of blood T cell repertoires in COVID-19. The assay was immunoSEQ multiplex PCR, and TCRdb's table has in-frame clones only and misses some. This table has about 180,000 clones, 84% appearing once. The sequenced sample was PBMCs or T cells enriched from blood (not recorded which). The receptors here all came from a man aged 45-60 years who had recovered from COVID-19. Both conserved end residues are part of each CDR3. Each record gives: D gene, clone size, V gene, J gene, CDR3 protein, CDR3 DNA. D genes are given only for firm matches. Clone size is shown for a subset of rows, as once, few, many or a class of expanded clone.

D gene: -
clone size: -
V gene: TRBV5-1
J gene: TRBJ2-7
CDR3 protein: CASSWENYEQYF
CDR3 DNA: TGCGCCAGCAGCTGGGAGAACTACGAGCAGTACTTC

D gene: -
clone size: once
V gene: TRBV18
J gene: TRBJ2-7
CDR3 protein: CASSPQGSSTYEQYF
CDR3 DNA: TGTGCCAGCTCACCGCAGGGGTCCTCCACCTACGAGCAGTACTTC

D gene: TRBD1
clone size: -
V gene: TRBV6-1
J gene: TRBJ1-5
CDR3 protein: CASSDVARTGGPQHF
CDR3 DNA: TGTGCCAGCAGTGACGTAGCTCGGACAGGGGGACCCCAGCATTTT

D gene: TRBD1
clone size: -
V gene: TRBV6-5
J gene: TRBJ2-7
CDR3 protein: CASSPGQGVYEQYF
CDR3 DNA: TGTGCCAGCAGTCCGGGACAGGGGGTGTACGAGCAGTACTTC

D gene: TRBD1
clone size: -
V gene: TRBV19
J gene: TRBJ2-7
CDR3 protein: CASMRTGSFEQYF
CDR3 DNA: TGTGCCAGTATGAGGACAGGGTCCTTCGAGCAGTACTTC

D gene: -
clone size: -
V gene: TRBV30
J gene: TRBJ1-1
CDR3 protein: CAWSPRGRNTEAFF
CDR3 DNA: TGTGCCTGGAGTCCGCGGGGGAGGAACACTGAAGCTTTCTTT

D gene: -
clone size: -
V gene: TRBV10-3
J gene: TRBJ2-1
CDR3 protein: CAISERAGNNEQFF
CDR3 DNA: TGTGCCATCAGTGAGCGGGCAGGGAACAATGAGCAGTTCTTC

D gene: TRBD2
clone size: -
V gene: TRBV11-1
J gene: TRBJ2-5
CDR3 protein: CASSLGSSGGSETQYF
CDR3 DNA: TGTGCCAGCAGCTTAGGTTCTAGCGGGGGGTCAGAGACCCAGTACTTC

D gene: -
clone size: -
V gene: TRBV6-5
J gene: TRBJ1-1
CDR3 protein: CASSRKQGLNTEAFF
CDR3 DNA: TGTGCCAGCAGTCGGAAACAGGGCCTGAACACTGAAGCTTTCTTT

D gene: -
clone size: few
V gene: TRBV27
J gene: TRBJ2-7
CDR3 protein: CASSRQAVYEQYF
CDR3 DNA: TGTGCCAGCAGTCGACAGGCGGTCTACGAGCAGTACTTC

D gene: -
clone size: -
V gene: TRBV6-5
J gene: TRBJ2-1
CDR3 protein: CASSYASASSDNEQFF
CDR3 DNA: TGTGCCAGCAGTTATGCTAGCGCCTCCTCCGACAATGAGCAGTTCTTC

D gene: TRBD1
clone size: -
V gene: TRBV6-5
J gene: TRBJ1-4
CDR3 protein: CASRPRDSRGEKLFF
CDR3 DNA: TGTGCCAGCAGACCACGGGACAGCCGGGGTGAAAAACTGTTTTTT

D gene: -
clone size: -
V gene: TRBV7-9
J gene: TRBJ1-5
CDR3 protein: CASSLARDSLGNQPQHF
CDR3 DNA: TGTGCCAGCAGCTTAGCGCGAGACAGCTTAGGCAATCAGCCCCAGCATTTT

D gene: -
clone size: -
V gene: TRBV7-9
J gene: TRBJ1-1
CDR3 protein: CASSTPHGRVLTEAFF
CDR3 DNA: TGTGCCAGCAGCACCCCCCATGGGAGGGTACTCACTGAAGCTTTCTTT

D gene: TRBD2
clone size: -
V gene: TRBV7-3
J gene: TRBJ2-1
CDR3 protein: CASSALPGLEGAFNEQFF
CDR3 DNA: TGTGCCAGCAGCGCTCTACCGGGACTAGAAGGGGCATTTAATGAGCAGTTCTTC

D gene: TRBD1
clone size: -
V gene: TRBV28
J gene: TRBJ2-7
CDR3 protein: CASSPPGQGVYEQYF
CDR3 DNA: TGTGCCAGCAGTCCCCCGGGACAGGGGGTCTACGAGCAGTACTTC

D gene: -
clone size: -
V gene: TRBV3-1/TRBV3-2
J gene: TRBJ1-6
CDR3 protein: CASSRQSNSPLHF
CDR3 DNA: TGTGCCAGCAGCCGACAGAGTAATTCACCCCTCCACTTT

D gene: TRBD1
clone size: -
V gene: TRBV27
J gene: TRBJ1-2
CDR3 protein: CASSPQQGGRMSYTF
CDR3 DNA: TGTGCCAGCAGTCCCCAACAGGGGGGCCGTATGAGCTACACCTTC

D gene: -
clone size: -
V gene: TRBV5-1
J gene: TRBJ2-3
CDR3 protein: CASSPGDSTDTQYF
CDR3 DNA: TGCGCCAGCAGCCCGGGGGACTCCACAGATACGCAGTATTTT

D gene: -
clone size: -
V gene: TRBV7-2
J gene: TRBJ1-4
CDR3 protein: CASSLVGTFEKLFF
CDR3 DNA: TGTGCCAGCAGCTTAGTCGGGACATTTGAAAAACTGTTTTTT

D gene: TRBD1
clone size: -
V gene: TRBV5-4
J gene: TRBJ2-6
CDR3 protein: CASSLGQGSPSGANVLTF
CDR3 DNA: TGTGCCAGCAGCTTGGGACAGGGATCTCCCTCTGGGGCCAACGTCCTGACTTTC

D gene: -
clone size: -
V gene: TRBV6-5
J gene: TRBJ2-7
CDR3 protein: CASSPRESHEQYF
CDR3 DNA: TGTGCCAGCAGCCCACGAGAGAGCCACGAGCAGTACTTC

D gene: -
clone size: few
V gene: TRBV4-1
J gene: TRBJ2-7
CDR3 protein: CASSQDGGAYSYEQYF
CDR3 DNA: TGCGCCAGCAGCCAAGACGGGGGTGCTTATTCCTACGAGCAGTACTTC

D gene: -
clone size: -
V gene: TRBV19
J gene: TRBJ2-7
CDR3 protein: CARHLKAGKIYEQYF
CDR3 DNA: TGTGCCAGACATTTAAAGGCAGGGAAAATCTACGAGCAGTACTTC

D gene: -
clone size: once
V gene: TRBV27
J gene: TRBJ2-7
CDR3 protein: CASSSAYEQYF
CDR3 DNA: TGTGCCAGCAGTTCGGCCTACGAGCAGTACTTC

D gene: -
clone size: -
V gene: TRBV3-1/TRBV3-2
J gene: TRBJ2-1
CDR3 protein: CASSQGQSVYNEQFF
CDR3 DNA: TGTGCCAGCAGCCAAGGACAGTCGGTCTACAATGAGCAGTTCTTC